This TCR beta chain was identified in a study of T cell responses to AZD1222 COVID-19 vaccine. General study points: Just a handful of AZD1222 recipients were seropositive at baseline. Donors, mostly white British, included more females; clonal diversity was possibly underestimated.

Analysis merged second doses at about 4 or about 12 weeks. This CDR3 is built from 14 residues. Germline assignment: CDR1 GTSNPN and CDR2 SVGIG (reference sequence). V dropped 4 bases and J dropped 6 bases, with 18 bases sitting between them. The protocol was immunoSEQ multiplex PCR, while the TCRdb copy is restricted to in-frame clones and leaves out a portion. The table includes roughly 100,000 clones, roughly 87% detected once. Points on this clone: Antigen: not known.

The chain uses TRBV30 and TRBJ1-2, with D possibly matching TRBD1 (5 bases). Sequencing used peripheral blood, obtained 28 days after the second AZD1222 dose. The source of this sequence is an adult who received the AZD1222 COVID-19 vaccine. The CDR3 bases are TGTGCCTGGATTCGGGGGGGAGGAGGTGATGGCTACACCTTC. It specifies CAWIRGGGGDGYTF.